This T cell receptor (beta chain) is drawn from a study of T cell responses to AZD1222 COVID-19 vaccine. Study-wide results and caveats: The donor group comprised mostly white British people and more females; the analysis possibly underestimated clonal diversity.

Concerning this clone: What it binds is not known.

The assay was immunoSEQ multiplex PCR, and TCRdb's table has in-frame clones only and misses some. The sample includes around 80,000 clones, approximately 89% seen only once; the top ten take around 8%. The source was peripheral blood, collected 28 days after the second AZD1222 dose. The clonotype comes from an adult who received the AZD1222 COVID-19 vaccine.

The CDR3 spells CASSFQGMRNSPLHF. In nucleotides, the CDR3 is TGTGCCAGCAGCTTCCAGGGTATGCGGAATTCACCCCTCCACTTT. The V and J genes are TRBV5-6 and TRBJ1-6; tentatively, D is TRBD1 (5 bases). Germline CDR1 and CDR2: SGHDT and YYEEEE. The CDR3 spans 15 residues. V was clipped by 2 bases and J by 7 bases, with 13 bases between them.